This is a list of T cell receptor beta chains from one sample in a study of radiotherapy plus CTLA-4 blockade in lung cancer. Data came from immunoSEQ multiplex PCR; TCRdb stores just in-frame clones and leaves some out. Counted here are about 72,000 clones, about 85% occurring once; the ten biggest clones make up 3.5% to 5%. Sample: peripheral blood, taken from a patient treated with radiotherapy plus ipilimumab. The receptor set was obtained from a human donor with non-small cell lung cancer who had a partial response to radiotherapy plus ipilimumab. Each CDR3 is given with its conserved first and last residue. D genes are given only for firm matches. Only part of the rows carry a size: once, few, many, or a class if the clone is expanded.

j_call	v_call	clone_size	d_call	cdr3_length	cdr3_aa	cdr3_nt
TRBJ1-5	TRBV28	.	.	16	CASTTPGGGSNQPQHF	TGTGCCAGCACCACCCCCGGTGGCGGAAGCAATCAGCCCCAGCATTTT
TRBJ1-1	TRBV12-5	.	TRBD1	12	CASGSTDRVSFF	TGTGCTAGTGGTTCCACCGACAGGGTTTCTTTCTTT
TRBJ1-1	TRBV5-1	.	TRBD1	14	CASSLQGSNTEAFF	TGCGCCAGCAGCTTACAGGGGTCCAACACTGAAGCTTTCTTT
TRBJ2-3	TRBV27	.	TRBD1	15	CASSITGGRTDTQYF	TGTGCCAGCAGTATAACAGGGGGAAGGACAGATACGCAGTATTTT
TRBJ2-2	TRBV28	.	TRBD1	20	CASSFPAGRSGTVLSGELFF	TGTGCCAGCAGTTTCCCTGCCGGACGTTCCGGGACAGTGCTCTCCGGGGAGCTGTTTTTT
TRBJ2-7	TRBV28	.	.	15	CATQRQELGSYEQYF	TGTGCCACCCAGAGACAGGAGCTGGGGTCCTACGAGCAGTACTTC
TRBJ2-2	TRBV21-1	.	.	15	CASSNFGANTGELFF	TGTGCCAGCAGCAACTTCGGGGCGAACACCGGGGAGCTGTTTTTT
TRBJ2-1	TRBV7-3	once	TRBD2	19	CASSLNPGLAGGIYNEQFF	TGTGCCAGCAGCTTGAATCCAGGACTAGCGGGAGGGATCTACAATGAGCAGTTCTTC
TRBJ2-1	TRBV9	.	TRBD1	18	CASSQNRGRRGSYNEQFF	TGTGCCAGCAGCCAAAACAGGGGCCGAAGAGGGTCCTACAATGAGCAGTTCTTC
TRBJ1-2	TRBV5-4	.	.	13	CASSFTGVEGYTF	TGTGCCAGCAGCTTTACGGGGGTGGAGGGCTACACCTTC
TRBJ2-3	TRBV27	few	TRBD2	19	CASSPRGTSGNSGTDTQYF	TGTGCCAGCAGCCCCAGGGGGACTAGCGGGAACTCCGGCACAGATACGCAGTATTTT
TRBJ2-3	TRBV27	.	TRBD2	17	CASSLVIASGNPDTQYF	TGTGCCAGCAGTTTGGTTATTGCTAGCGGGAACCCAGATACGCAGTATTTT
TRBJ1-2	TRBV30	.	TRBD1	13	CAWSVGTVYGYTF	TGTGCCTGGAGTGTCGGGACAGTTTATGGCTACACCTTC
TRBJ2-3	TRBV5-4	.	TRBD2	16	CASSVGLAGVTDTQYF	TGTGCCAGCAGCGTCGGACTAGCGGGAGTCACAGATACGCAGTATTTT
TRBJ2-1	TRBV18	once	TRBD2	15	CASSPRSGSYNEQFF	TGTGCCAGCTCACCACGAAGCGGGAGCTACAATGAGCAGTTCTTC
TRBJ2-7	TRBV28	.	TRBD1	14	CASSTGQGAYEQYF	TGTGCCAGCAGTACGGGACAGGGGGCCTACGAGCAGTACTTC
TRBJ2-1	TRBV18	.	TRBD2	17	CASSPGSGRGAYNEQFF	TGTGCCAGCTCACCAGGGAGCGGGAGGGGGGCCTACAATGAGCAGTTCTTC
TRBJ2-7	TRBV6-1	.	TRBD2	13	CASSLAAHYEQYF	TGTGCCAGCAGTCTAGCGGCCCACTACGAGCAGTACTTC
TRBJ2-7	TRBV6-6	.	.	13	CASSYGKTGEQYF	TGTGCCAGCAGTTACGGAAAGACTGGGGAGCAGTACTTC
TRBJ1-2	TRBV6-1	.	TRBD1	15	CASSARTGGNYGYTF	TGTGCCAGCAGTGCCCGGACAGGGGGCAACTATGGCTACACCTTC
TRBJ1-1	TRBV7-8	few	.	14	CASSLVGGNTEAFF	TGTGCCAGCAGCTTAGTCGGGGGAAACACTGAAGCTTTCTTT
TRBJ2-1	TRBV10-3	.	.	16	CAISESTGPPYNEQFF	TGTGCCATCAGTGAGTCTACAGGTCCCCCCTACAATGAGCAGTTCTTC
TRBJ1-4	TRBV30	few	.	13	CASPGANNEKLFF	TGTGCCTCTCCAGGGGCGAATAATGAAAAACTGTTTTTT
TRBJ2-5	TRBV10-2	.	.	13	CASSQRTEETQYF	TGCGCCAGCAGTCAAAGGACAGAAGAGACCCAGTACTTC
TRBJ2-3	TRBV12-5	.	.	15	CASGSGVGATDTQYF	TGTGCTAGCGGGTCCGGCGTGGGAGCGACAGATACGCAGTATTTT
TRBJ1-2	TRBV7-3	.	.	16	CASSLRGPHESGGYTF	TGTGCCAGCAGCTTAAGGGGGCCTCACGAATCGGGGGGCTACACCTTC
TRBJ2-2	TRBV28	.	.	15	CASRAGQLNTGELFF	TGTGCCAGCAGGGCCGGACAGTTGAACACCGGGGAGCTGTTTTTT
TRBJ2-3	TRBV11-1	.	.	15	CASSPGMKGSDTQYF	TGTGCCAGCAGCCCCGGGATGAAGGGATCAGATACGCAGTATTTT
TRBJ2-1	TRBV5-1	.	.	13	CASSLGGDNEQFF	TGCGCCAGCAGCTTGGGGGGGGACAATGAGCAGTTCTTC
TRBJ2-5	TRBV28	.	.	17	CASSPYQGWEGKETQYF	TGTGCCAGCAGTCCCTATCAGGGGTGGGAGGGTAAAGAGACCCAGTACTTC
TRBJ2-2	TRBV2	.	TRBD1	15	CASRSGTVNTGELFF	TGTGCCAGCAGGTCGGGGACAGTTAACACCGGGGAGCTGTTTTTT
TRBJ2-7	TRBV6-1	.	.	13	CASSERRDTEQYF	TGTGCCAGCAGTGAAAGAAGGGACACGGAGCAGTACTTC
TRBJ2-2	TRBV7-3	.	.	16	CASRDEGGASTGELFF	TGTGCCAGCAGAGACGAAGGGGGGGCTAGCACCGGGGAGCTGTTTTTT
TRBJ1-4	TRBV30	.	.	16	CAWSPSIGKTNEKLFF	TGTGCCTGGAGTCCATCAATCGGGAAGACTAATGAAAAACTGTTTTTT
TRBJ1-2	TRBV28	.	.	13	CASSFPGGQGYTF	TGTGCCAGCAGTTTCCCCGGGGGGCAGGGCTACACCTTC
TRBJ2-5	TRBV19	.	.	15	CASSITDGKWETQYF	TGTGCCAGTAGTATAACTGACGGGAAGTGGGAGACCCAGTACTTC
TRBJ2-4	TRBV27	.	TRBD2	16	CATLGTSGLAKNIQYF	TGTGCCACCCTTGGGACTAGCGGGTTAGCCAAAAACATTCAGTACTTC
TRBJ1-5	TRBV29-1	few	.	12	CSVDTGNQPQHF	TGCAGCGTTGATACAGGGAATCAGCCCCAGCATTTT
TRBJ1-5	TRBV27	.	.	14	CASTWGEINQPQHF	TGTGCCAGCACCTGGGGGGAAATCAATCAGCCCCAGCATTTT
TRBJ1-5	TRBV6-1	.	.	13	CASSEANNQPQHF	TGTGCCAGTAGTGAAGCCAATAATCAGCCCCAGCATTTT
TRBJ2-1	TRBV6-4	.	.	14	CASSSSGGLDEQFF	TGTGCCAGCAGTAGTAGCGGAGGCCTCGATGAGCAGTTCTTC
TRBJ2-3	TRBV5-1	once	.	14	CASSLGRVEDTQYF	TGCGCCAGCAGCTTGGGCAGGGTGGAAGATACGCAGTATTTT
TRBJ2-7	TRBV18	.	TRBD2	15	CASSPAPGGYYEQYF	TGTGCCAGCTCACCCGCCCCGGGAGGGTACTACGAGCAGTACTTC
TRBJ2-1	TRBV6-1	.	TRBD2	12	CASTYWTSGWFF	TGTGCCAGCACCTACTGGACTAGCGGTTGGTTCTTC
TRBJ2-7	TRBV5-6	.	.	14	CASSLASGTYEQYF	TGTGCCAGCAGCTTGGCATCGGGTACCTACGAGCAGTACTTC
TRBJ1-1	TRBV19	few	.	14	CASSTQGSDTEAFF	TGTGCCAGTAGTACCCAGGGTTCGGACACTGAAGCTTTCTTT
TRBJ2-1	TRBV2	.	.	14	CASTRGLEYNEQFF	TGTGCCAGCACGCGGGGACTTGAATACAATGAGCAGTTCTTC
TRBJ1-6	TRBV6-6	.	.	15	CASTSQADYNSPLHF	TGTGCCAGCACCTCACAGGCAGACTATAATTCACCCCTCCACTTT